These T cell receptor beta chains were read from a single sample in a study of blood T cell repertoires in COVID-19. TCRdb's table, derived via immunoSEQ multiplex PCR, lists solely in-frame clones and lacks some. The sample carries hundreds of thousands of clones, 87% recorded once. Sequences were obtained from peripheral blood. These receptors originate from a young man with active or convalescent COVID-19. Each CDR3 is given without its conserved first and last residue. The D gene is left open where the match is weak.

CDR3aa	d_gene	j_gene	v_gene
ASSQDFLTYEQY	NA	TRBJ2-7	TRBV3-1/TRBV3-2
ASSHTLDRAPYEQY	TRBD1	TRBJ2-7	TRBV23-1
ASSPAVLAGGIDTQY	TRBD2	TRBJ2-3	TRBV5-1
ASSPRQSSNTEAF	NA	TRBJ1-1	TRBV7-9
ASSLVGNPGNEQF	NA	TRBJ2-1	TRBV11-1
ASSVRRVGNEQF	NA	TRBJ2-1	TRBV9
ASSLIQGRDGYT	NA	TRBJ1-2	TRBV28
ASSLEKQGLSVGANVLT	NA	TRBJ2-6	TRBV7-6
ASSDSSSTDTQY	NA	TRBJ2-3	TRBV2
ASSQQGIRANEQF	NA	TRBJ2-1	TRBV27
SGGHGNTIY	NA	TRBJ1-3	TRBV20-1
ASSIDGAGYYNEQF	TRBD2	TRBJ2-1	TRBV19
AWGRNTEAF	NA	TRBJ1-1	TRBV30